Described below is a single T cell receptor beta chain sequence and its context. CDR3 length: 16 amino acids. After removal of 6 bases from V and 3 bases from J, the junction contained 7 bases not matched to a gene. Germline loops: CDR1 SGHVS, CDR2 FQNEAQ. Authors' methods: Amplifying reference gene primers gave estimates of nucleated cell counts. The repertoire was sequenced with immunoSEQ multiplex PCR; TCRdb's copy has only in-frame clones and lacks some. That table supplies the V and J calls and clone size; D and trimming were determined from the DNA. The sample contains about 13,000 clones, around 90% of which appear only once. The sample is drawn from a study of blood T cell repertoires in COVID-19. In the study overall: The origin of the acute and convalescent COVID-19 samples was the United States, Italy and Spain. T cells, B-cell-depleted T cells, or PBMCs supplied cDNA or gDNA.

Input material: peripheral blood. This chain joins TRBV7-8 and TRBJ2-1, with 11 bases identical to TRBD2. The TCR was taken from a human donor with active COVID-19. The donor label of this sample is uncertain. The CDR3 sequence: CASSYSGGAYYNEQFF. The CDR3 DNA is TGTGCCAGCAGTTATAGCGGGGGGGCCTACTACAATGAGCAGTTCTTC.